One sample yielded the 19 T cell receptor beta chains listed below, sequenced in a study of T-cell memory formation after mild COVID-19. TCRdb reanalysed the 5' RACE reads using MiXCR and keeps one entry per CDR3 protein. The table records more than 300,000 distinct CDR3 sequences, roughly 13% of them present only once. Sequenced sample: PBMCs or a T cell subset sorted from them (not recorded which). The receptors were gathered from a man between 18 and 29 years old who had mild COVID-19 (a few samples of this study predate the infection). Cell type and time point are not known.

This clonotype has just a few counts. The V gene is TRBV18, the J gene TRBJ2-5; D gene uncertain. CDR3 size: 15 residues. V was trimmed by 0 bases and J by 2 bases, leaving 10 bases between them. CDR1 and CDR2 from the germline V gene are KGHSH and LQKENI. The DNA of the CDR3 is TGTGCCAGCTCACCACCTAGTTCCGGGCAAGAGACCCAGTACTTC. Amino acid sequence: CASSPPSSGQETQYF.

The chain uses TRBV27 and TRBJ2-7, with D tentatively TRBD1 (6 bases). CDR3 length: 13 residues. V was cut by 4 bases and J by 5 bases, with 12 bases left in between. CDR1 is MNHEY, CDR2 SMNVEV, per germline (reference sequence). CDR3 in DNA: TGTGCCAGCAGTTGCTCACAGGGTAACGAGCAGTACTTC. The encoded protein is CASSCSQGNEQYF.

This clonotype was detected only a few times. The chain couples TRBV5-1 to TRBJ2-7; D call uncertain. The CDR3 runs 11 residues. Deletions cut 1 base from V and 6 bases from J, with 5 bases between. Per the germline V gene, CDR1 is SGHRS and CDR2 is YFSETQ. In DNA form, the CDR3 reads TGCGCCAGCAGCTTGCGCGTCGAGCAGTACGTC. It translates to CASSLRVEQYV.

This chain uses TRBV6-6 with TRBJ2-4; no definite D call. The CDR3 runs 13 residues. Trimming shortened V by 3 bases and J by 6 bases, and 9 bases separated the two germline ends. Germline lookup yields CDR1 MNHNY and CDR2 SVGAGI (reference sequence). In DNA form, the CDR3 reads TGTGCCAGCAGTTATGGCATTTTAAACATTCAGTACTTC. Protein product: CASSYGILNIQYF.

V gene TRBV9 combines with J gene TRBJ2-3, with 14 bases that match TRBD2. The CDR3 loop spans 17 amino acids. The germline V gene has CDR1 SGDLS and CDR2 YYNGEE. V dropped 0 bases and J dropped 4; count of bases not matched to a gene: 4. The CDR3 protein is CASSVAPGLAGADTQYF. Written as DNA, the CDR3 is TGTGCCAGCAGCGTAGCTCCGGGACTAGCGGGGGCAGATACGCAGTATTTT.

This chain connects TRBV30 to TRBJ2-3; 11 positions agree with TRBD2. The CDR3 has 15 residues. Germline-derived CDR1 and CDR2 are GTSNPN and SVGIG (reference sequence). J lost 2 bases, V lost 8 bases, and 9 bases had no gene match. CDR3 sequence: CAQGVAGGNTDTQYF. CDR3 sequence (DNA): TGTGCCCAAGGGGTAGCGGGGGGGAACACAGATACGCAGTATTTT.

The V gene is TRBV2, the J gene TRBJ1-1; D is undetermined. Trimming cost V 3 bases and J 9 bases, with 11 bases left between them. This CDR3 region has 12 residues. CDR1 SNHLY and CDR2 FYNNEI come from the germline V gene. The CDR3 DNA reads TGTGCCAGCAGTGACGCGTCCGACAAAGCTTTCTTT. Its protein is CASSDASDKAFF. Together with reference TRBV2 and TRBJ1-1, the CDR3 gives the full variable domain: EPEVTQTPSHQVTQMGQEVILRCVPISNHLYFYWYRQILGQKVEFLVSFYNNEISEKSEIFDDQFSVERPDGSNFTLKIRSTKLEDSAMYFCASSDASDKAFFGQGTRLTVV.

The chain recombines TRBV5-6 with TRBJ2-5; TRBD1 aligns across 7 bases. This CDR3 contains 15 residues. Germline assignment: CDR1 SGHDT and CDR2 YYEEEE. J lost 7 bases, V lost 4 bases, and 13 bases had no gene match. The CDR3 is CASSLRDQGVGTQYF. For the CDR3, the DNA is TGTGCCAGCAGCCTAAGGGACCAGGGGGTAGGGACCCAGTACTTC.

The chain joins TRBV5-6 to TRBJ2-7; TRBD2 is a possible D gene (6 bases). V was clipped by 3 bases and J by 5 bases, with 12 bases between them. Per germline, CDR1 SGHDT and CDR2 YYEEEE. The CDR3 spans 13 residues. CDR3 DNA: TGTGCCAGCAGCTCTCTAGCGCCTCACGAGCAGTACGTC. Its translation: CASSSLAPHEQYV.

This clonotype came up many times. The rearrangement uses TRBV7-2 and TRBJ2-2; TRBD2 is a possible D gene (5 bases). Trimming left V 7 bases short and J 4 bases short, with 10 bases between. CDR3 length: 13 residues. From germline, CDR1 is SGHTA and CDR2 FQGNSA. The CDR3 DNA follows: TGTGCCAGCAAGGGTAGCGCCACCGGGGAGCTGTTTTTT. This codes for CASKGSATGELFF.

This clonotype was detected only a few times. The chain combines TRBV6-6 with TRBJ2-5, with D perhaps matching TRBD1 or TRBD2 (6 bases each). The CDR3 contains 14 residues. Germline CDR1 MNHNY, CDR2 SVGAGI (reference sequence). Trimming took off 2 bases at V and 5 bases at J, with 12 bases between the two ends. CDR3 coding DNA: TGTGCCAGCAGTTACGACGGGGGCCGGGAGACCCAGTACTTC. The encoded protein is CASSYDGGRETQYF.

This clonotype was counted between two and nine times. In DNA form, the CDR3 reads TGTGCCAGCAGCCGGTGGGACACTGAAGCTTTCTTT. Its translation: CASSRWDTEAFF. The chain recombines TRBV5-4 with TRBJ1-1; D remains unclear. There are 12 residues in the CDR3. Trimming took 4 bases from V and 3 from J, leaving 7 bases between them. Germline V lookup: CDR1 SGHNT, CDR2 YYREEE (reference sequence).

The table lists this clonotype with a few counts. The rearrangement uses TRBV5-1 and TRBJ2-3; perhaps TRBD2 as D (6 bases). CDR3 length: 16 amino acids. CDR1 is SGHRS, CDR2 YFSETQ, per germline. Between the trimmed V and J ends, which lost 4 bases and 2 bases, there was a span of 17 bases. This CDR3 is CASSASRDWHTDTQYF. CDR3 sequence (DNA): TGCGCCAGCAGCGCAAGCCGGGACTGGCACACAGATACGCAGTATTTT.

This clonotype came up a few times. This chain joins TRBV24-1 and TRBJ1-4; 8 bases fit TRBD1. The CDR3 totals 13 residues. Germline lookup yields CDR1 KGHDR and CDR2 SFDVKD. With 3 bases clipped from V and 12 bases from J, the junction kept 5 bases outside the gene matches. The CDR3 DNA reads as TGTGCCACCAGTGATGAGGACAGGGCGGAACTGTTTTTT. It is translated as CATSDEDRAELFF.

The chain carries TRBV19 and TRBJ2-5; D unresolved. The CDR3 consists of 11 residues. The V end lost 5 bases, the J end lost 5 bases, and 6 bases lay between the germline ends. Germline CDR1 reads LNHDA; CDR2 reads SQIVND (reference sequence). CDR3 nucleotides: TGTGCCAGTAGTCGGGCGGAGACCCAGTACTTC. This gives the protein CASSRAETQYF.

This clonotype occurred a few times. V usage is TRBV4-1 and J usage is TRBJ2-7; D may correspond to TRBD1 or TRBD2 (7 bases each). Germline loops: CDR1 MGHRA, CDR2 YSYEKL. Trimming took off 0 bases at V and 4 bases at J, with 13 bases between the two ends. There are 15 residues in the CDR3. Written as DNA, the CDR3 is TGCGCCAGCAGCCAAGAATCAGGGGGGGTATACGAGCAGTACGTC. It codes for CASSQESGGVYEQYV.

The chain has TRBV6-5 and TRBJ1-5, with D possibly matching TRBD1 (5 bases). V was cut by 4 bases and J by 6 bases, with 19 bases left in between. The CDR3 runs 16 residues. From germline, CDR1 is MNHEY and CDR2 SVGAGI. CDR3 DNA: TGTGCCAGCAGTTCCCGGGGCGACGGAACCGGTCAGCCCCAGCATTTT. This encodes CASSSRGDGTGQPQHF.

The rearrangement joins TRBV29-1 to TRBJ2-5; D is ambiguous. V lost 3 bases and J 5 bases, leaving 4 bases between the germline ends. Germline V gives CDR1 SQVTM, CDR2 ANQGSEA. The CDR3 sequence is 10 residues long. The CDR3, as DNA: TGCAGCGTTGAGGTTGAGACCCAGTACTTC. Translation: CSVEVETQYF.

This chain uses TRBV5-5 with TRBJ1-4, with a possible D match to TRBD1 (5 bases). The CDR3 runs to 14 residues. V was clipped by 4 bases and J by 8 bases, with 15 bases between them. CDR1 is SGHKS and CDR2 is YYEKEE in the germline V gene (reference sequence). CDR3 loop: CASSKMGGIEKLFF. For the CDR3, the DNA is TGTGCCAGCAGCAAGATGGGGGGGATCGAAAAACTGTTTTTT.